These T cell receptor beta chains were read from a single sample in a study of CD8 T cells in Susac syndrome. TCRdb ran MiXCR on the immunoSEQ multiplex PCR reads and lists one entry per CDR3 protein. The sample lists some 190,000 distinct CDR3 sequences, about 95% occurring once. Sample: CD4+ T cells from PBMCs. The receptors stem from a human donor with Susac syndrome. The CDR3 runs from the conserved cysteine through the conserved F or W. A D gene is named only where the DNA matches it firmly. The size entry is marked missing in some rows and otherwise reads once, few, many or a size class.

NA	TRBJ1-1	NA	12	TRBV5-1	TGCGCCAGCAGCTTGACCCCAACTGAAGCTTTCTTT	CASSLTPTEAFF
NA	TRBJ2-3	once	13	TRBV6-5	TGTGCCAGCAGGCCCAGCTTTCCGGATACGCAGTATTTT	CASRPSFPDTQYF
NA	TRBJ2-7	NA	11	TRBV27	TGTGCCAGCAGTTTAGGTGATGAGCAGTACTTC	CASSLGDEQYF
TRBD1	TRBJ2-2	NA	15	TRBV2	TGTGCCAGCAGGGGGGACAGGGAAGCGTCCGGGGAGCTGTTTTTT	CASRGDREASGELFF
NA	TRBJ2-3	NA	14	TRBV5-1	TGCGCCAGCAGCTTGGCGATAACCACAGATACGCAGTATTTT	CASSLAITTDTQYF
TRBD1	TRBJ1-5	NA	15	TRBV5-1	TGCGCCAGCAGCTTCGGAGACAGGGTAGATCAGCCCCAGCATTTT	CASSFGDRVDQPQHF
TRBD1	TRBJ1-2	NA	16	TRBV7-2	TGTGCCAGCAGCACCTGGGACAGATTCTTTAACTATGGCTACACCTTC	CASSTWDRFFNYGYTF
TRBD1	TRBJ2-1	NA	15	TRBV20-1	TGCAGTGCTAGAGATGCCATCAGGGGGTGGAATGAGCAGTTCTTC	CSARDAIRGWNEQFF
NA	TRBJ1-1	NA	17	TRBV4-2	TGTGCCAGCAGCCCTCGGGGGTCGGGGCGCGGGGACACTGAAGCTTTCTTT	CASSPRGSGRGDTEAFF
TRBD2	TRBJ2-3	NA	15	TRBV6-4	TGTGCCAGCAGTGATCTAGCGGGGGGACGTGATACGCAGTATTTT	CASSDLAGGRDTQYF
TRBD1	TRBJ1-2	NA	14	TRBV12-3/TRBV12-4	TGTGCCAGCAGTGGGACAGGGGAAGGTTATGGCTACACCTTC	CASSGTGEGYGYTF
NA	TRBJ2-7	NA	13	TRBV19	TGTGCCGCAGGCAGAGGGGCCATCTACGAGCAGTACTTC	CAAGRGAIYEQYF
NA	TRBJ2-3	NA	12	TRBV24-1	TGTGCCACCAGTGAGGGTCCCTCCACTCCGTATTTT	CATSEGPSTPYF
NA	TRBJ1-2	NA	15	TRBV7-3	TGTGCCAGCAGCTTAAGGGGGGGGCTCGACTATGGCTACACCTTC	CASSLRGGLDYGYTF
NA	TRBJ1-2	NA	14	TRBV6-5	TGTGCCAGCAGTGAACCAGGAAGCTTCTATGGCTACACCTTC	CASSEPGSFYGYTF
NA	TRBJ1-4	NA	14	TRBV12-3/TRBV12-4	TGTGCCAGCACCGAGTCGAATCTCTTGGGAAAACTGTTTTTT	CASTESNLLGKLFF
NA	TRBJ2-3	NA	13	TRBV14	TGTGCCAGCAGCCAGGGTTTGAGGGATACGCAGTATTTT	CASSQGLRDTQYF
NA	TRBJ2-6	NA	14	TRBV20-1	TGCAGTGCTAGAGATCTCTCTGGGGCCAACGTCCTGACTTTC	CSARDLSGANVLTF
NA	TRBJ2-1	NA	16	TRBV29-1	TGCAGCGTTCGTGGGGTGCGGACAGACTACTACAATGAGCAGTTCTTC	CSVRGVRTDYYNEQFF
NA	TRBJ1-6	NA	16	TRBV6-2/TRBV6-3	TGTGCCAGCAGTTCGGAGGTCAGGGAGCTCAATTCACCCCTCCACTTT	CASSSEVRELNSPLHF
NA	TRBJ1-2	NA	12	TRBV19	TGTGCCAGTAGTATTCCCTCCCAGGGCTACACCTTC	CASSIPSQGYTF
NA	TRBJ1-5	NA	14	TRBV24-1	TGTGCCACCAGTGATTCGTATAGCAATCAGCCCCAGCATTTT	CATSDSYSNQPQHF
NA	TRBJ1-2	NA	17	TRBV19	TGTGCCAGTAGTATGGAGGGGAGAGGGTCAAGGACAAGTGGCTACACCTTC	CASSMEGRGSRTSGYTF
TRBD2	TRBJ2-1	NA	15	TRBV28	TGTGCCAGCAGTGTGACTAGCGGGGGTTACAATGAGCAGTTCTTC	CASSVTSGGYNEQFF
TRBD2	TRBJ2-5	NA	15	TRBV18	TGTGCCAGCTCACCACCGAGCGGGGGGGAAGAGACCCAGTACTTC	CASSPPSGGEETQYF
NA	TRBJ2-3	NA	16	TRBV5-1	TGCGCCAGCAGCTTGGTTACCCAAAGTGCTGGAGATACGCAGTATTTT	CASSLVTQSAGDTQYF
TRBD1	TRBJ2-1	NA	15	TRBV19	TGTGCCAGTAGTCAACAGGGGGCCGAATTCAATGAGCAGTTCTTC	CASSQQGAEFNEQFF
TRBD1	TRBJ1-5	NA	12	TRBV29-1	TGCAGTGTTGGACAGGGGAATCAGCCCCAGCATTTT	CSVGQGNQPQHF
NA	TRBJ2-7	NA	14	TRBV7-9	TGTGCCAGCAGCCCTGGGCCAAGTAACTACGAGCAGTACTTC	CASSPGPSNYEQYF
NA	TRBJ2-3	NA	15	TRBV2	TGTGCCAGCAGGGGATCGTTACGAGACACAGATACGCAGTATTTT	CASRGSLRDTDTQYF
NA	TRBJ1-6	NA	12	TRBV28	TGTGCCAGCAGTACCCCGGACTCACCCCTCCACTTT	CASSTPDSPLHF
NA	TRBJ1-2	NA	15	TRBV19	TGTGCCAGTAGTCCAAGTGACGAGGGAAGCTATGGCTACACCTTC	CASSPSDEGSYGYTF
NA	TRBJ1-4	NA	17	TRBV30	TGTGCCTGGAATGTTGACCGGGTGGGAGAGTTAAATGAAAAACTGTTTTTT	CAWNVDRVGELNEKLFF